This T cell receptor beta chain was sequenced for a study of T cell changes during pregnancy in multiple sclerosis. The V segment lost 5 bases and the J segment 4 bases; nucleotides outside the gene matches: 8. CDR1 is SGHNT, CDR2 YYREEE, per germline (reference sequence). The CDR3 spans 14 residues. Method: immunoSEQ multiplex PCR; TCRdb's copy keeps in-frame clones and lacks some. The sample consists of more than 55,000 clones, under 95% of them appearing once. The source is a female donor with multiple sclerosis, enrolled in a pregnancy study. Sequencing used CD8+ T cells from peripheral blood mononuclear cells, obtained in the third trimester of pregnancy. V and J are TRBV5-4 and TRBJ1-1; 7 bases are a match to TRBD1. Here the CDR3 reads CASRPRQGFTEAFF. In nucleotides, the CDR3 is TGTGCCAGCAGACCCAGACAGGGCTTCACTGAAGCTTTCTTT.